This T cell receptor beta chain appears in the sequencing data of a study of cytomegalovirus exposure and HLA in healthy donors. Points from the study as a whole: Presence/absence analyses supposed approximately even sequencing depth among donors. Later analysis reportedly placed an Asian-associated ancestry cluster below the approximately 730-donor mean in N-insertions.

As regards this clone: Its target is unknown.

PCR involved 60 Vbeta and 13 Jbeta primers. The data were produced by immunoSEQ multiplex PCR, yet TCRdb's version contains in-frame clones alone and is incomplete. This sample has 150,000 to 200,000 clones; 84% occur once, and the top ten carry approximately 0.26%. What was sequenced was PBMCs. The receptor was derived from a boy younger than 18 in good health and CMV-seronegative.

CDR3 nucleotide sequence: TGTGCCAGCAGCTTAGGAGGGACGGATACCATATATTTT. Protein product: CASSLGGTDTIYF. The chain recombines TRBV7-3 with TRBJ1-3, with a tentative D call TRBD1 (5 bases). The V end was cut by 2 bases, the J end by 10 bases, with 12 bases between. Per germline, CDR1 SGHTA and CDR2 FQGTGA. The CDR3 is 13 amino acids.